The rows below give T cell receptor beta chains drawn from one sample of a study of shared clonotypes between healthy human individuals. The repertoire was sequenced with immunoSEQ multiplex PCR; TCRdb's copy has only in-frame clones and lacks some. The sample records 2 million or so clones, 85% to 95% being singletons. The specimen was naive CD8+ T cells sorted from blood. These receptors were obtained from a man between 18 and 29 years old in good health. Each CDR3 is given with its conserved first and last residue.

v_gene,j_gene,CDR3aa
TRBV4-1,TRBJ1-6,CASSQVALREGSPLHF
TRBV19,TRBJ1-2,CASSMMTGSDGYTF
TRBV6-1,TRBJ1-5,CATGDMQPQHF
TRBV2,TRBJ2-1,CASMRTRGIGYNEQFF
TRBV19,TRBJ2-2,CASSLRDREGTGELFF
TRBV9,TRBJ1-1,CASSVDGGGNTEAFF
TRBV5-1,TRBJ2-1,CASEAQGIDEQFF
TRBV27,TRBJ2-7,CASSPLLGGGGSYEQYF
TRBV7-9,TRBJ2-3,CASSLGGLAGPDTQYF
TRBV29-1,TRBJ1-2,CSVEDIGVTAFPYGYTF
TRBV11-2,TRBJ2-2,CASSRLWSGRTNTGELFF
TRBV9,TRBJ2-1,CASSVTRGPTGINEQFF
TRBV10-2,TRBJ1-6,CASSESFGRHRYNSPLHF
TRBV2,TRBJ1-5,CASTLTAGANQPQHF
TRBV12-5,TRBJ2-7,CASGLGQGYEQYF
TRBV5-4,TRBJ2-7,CASSWSGSEQYF
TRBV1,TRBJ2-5,CTARELAGSQETQYF
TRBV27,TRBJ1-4,CASSLGTGETGEKLFF
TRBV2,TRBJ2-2,CASSEVGVSQAAGELFF
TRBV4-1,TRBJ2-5,CASSQVRGGKETQYF
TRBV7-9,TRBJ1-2,CASSFVDLNYGYTF
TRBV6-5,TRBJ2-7,CASTPVGGDYEQYF